The entry that follows covers one T cell receptor (beta chain) sequence. This entry belongs to a study of control samples from healthy donors and cancer patients. This table comes from immunoSEQ multiplex PCR, and its TCRdb copy is limited to in-frame clones, with some not included. This table has 190,000 or so clones, 85% to 95% appearing once. This sequence was found in a man aged 18 to 29 in good health. Material: blood.

This CDR3 is CASSQGGESFRGYTF. In DNA, the CDR3 is TGTGCCTCATCACAGGGCGGGGAATCCTTTCGTGGCTACACCTTC. The chain links TRBV7-9 to TRBJ1-2; possible D gene TRBD1, 6 bases. The CDR3 length is 15 residues. V lost 11 bases and J 7 bases, leaving 26 bases between the germline ends. Germline CDR1 reads SEHNR; CDR2 reads FQNEAQ (reference sequence).